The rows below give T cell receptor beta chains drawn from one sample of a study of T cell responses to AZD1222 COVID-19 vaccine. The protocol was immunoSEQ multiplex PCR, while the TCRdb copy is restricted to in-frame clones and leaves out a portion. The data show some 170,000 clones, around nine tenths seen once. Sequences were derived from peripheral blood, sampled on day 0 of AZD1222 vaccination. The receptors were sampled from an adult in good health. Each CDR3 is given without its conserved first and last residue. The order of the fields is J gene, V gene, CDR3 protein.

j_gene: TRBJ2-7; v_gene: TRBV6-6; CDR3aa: ASTIHEQY
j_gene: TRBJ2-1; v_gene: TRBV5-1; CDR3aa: ASSLGETVNEQF
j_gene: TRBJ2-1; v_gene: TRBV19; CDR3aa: ASSVRTTELGNEQF
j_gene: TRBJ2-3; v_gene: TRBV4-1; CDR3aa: ASSQGPGTDTQY
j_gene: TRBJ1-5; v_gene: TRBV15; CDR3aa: ATSSGANQPQH
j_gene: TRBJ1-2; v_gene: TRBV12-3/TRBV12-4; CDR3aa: ASRRLANYGYT
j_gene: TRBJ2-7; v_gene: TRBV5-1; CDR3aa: ASSLNPSGVGRNEQY
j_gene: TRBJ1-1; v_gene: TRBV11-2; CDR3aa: ASSVGLNPANTEAF
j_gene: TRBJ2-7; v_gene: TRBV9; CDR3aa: ASSVGQSNSYEQY
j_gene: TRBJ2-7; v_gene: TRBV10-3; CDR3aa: AISEGQSLGNSYEQY
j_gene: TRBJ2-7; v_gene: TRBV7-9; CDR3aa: ASSLVAGYEQY
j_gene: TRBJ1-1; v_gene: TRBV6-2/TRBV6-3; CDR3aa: ASSYSSEAF
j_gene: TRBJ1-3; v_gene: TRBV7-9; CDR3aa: ASSPWTAEAGNTIY
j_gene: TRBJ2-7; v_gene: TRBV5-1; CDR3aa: ASSLRGASTYEQY
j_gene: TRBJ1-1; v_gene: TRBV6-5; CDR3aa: ASRTAERREAF
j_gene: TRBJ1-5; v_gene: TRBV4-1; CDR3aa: ASSQDLQVWPQH